The 18 T cell receptor beta chains below were found in one sample sequenced in a study of blood T cell repertoires in COVID-19. Only in-frame clones appear in the TCRdb table, and some are missing; sequencing was by immunoSEQ multiplex PCR. The table has 400,000 or so clones, 88% seen once. Sequenced input: PBMCs or T cells enriched from blood (not recorded which). The receptors were gathered from a woman in her thirties or forties with acute COVID-19.

V gene TRBV13 combines with J gene TRBJ2-3; D perhaps matches TRBD2 (5 bases). CDR3 length equals 15 residues. Germline CDR1 reads PRHDT; CDR2 reads FYEKMQ (reference sequence). Trimming stripped 4 bases from V and 7 bases from J, with 18 bases between. The CDR3 nucleotides read TGTGCCAGCAGCTCCCCTGGAGAGGGATGGAATACGCAGTATTTT. It encodes CASSSPGEGWNTQYF.

This sequence joins TRBV6-5 and TRBJ2-7; 9 nucleotides line up with TRBD1. The V and J ends lost 10 bases and 1 base, in that order; junction bases with no gene match: 8. CDR1 MNHEY and CDR2 SVGAGI come from the germline V gene. The CDR3 contains 14 residues. This CDR3 reads CATRPGQGSYEQYF. In DNA, the CDR3 is TGTGCCACCAGACCGGGACAGGGATCCTACGAGCAGTACTTC.

The gene calls are TRBV27 and TRBJ1-6, with a tentative D call TRBD1 (6 bases). The CDR3 is 13 residues long. Trimming stripped 6 bases from V and 6 bases from J, with 9 bases between. The germline V gene encodes CDR1 MNHEY and CDR2 SMNVEV (reference sequence). In DNA form, the CDR3 reads TGTGCCAGCAGCGACAGGCCTAATTCACCCCTCCACTTT. As protein: CASSDRPNSPLHF.

V and J are TRBV6-1 and TRBJ2-1; possible D gene TRBD1, 6 bases. The length of the CDR3 is 15 residues. The ends were cut back, 1 base at V and 2 bases at J, with 9 bases in the middle. Germline CDR1 and CDR2: MNHNS and SASEGT. In DNA, the CDR3 is TGTGCCAGCAGTGAAGGACAGGATCCCTACAATGAGCAGTTCTTC. It specifies CASSEGQDPYNEQFF.

The V gene is TRBV5-1, the J gene TRBJ1-2; TRBD1 matches 9 bases. Germline V gene sequence: CDR1 SGHRS, CDR2 YFSETQ. V shed 5 bases, J shed 3 bases, and the junction held 11 bases outside the gene matches. The CDR3 spans 16 residues. CDR3 nucleotides: TGCGCCAGCAGGTACCTGGGACAGGGAATAGACTATGGCTACACCTTC. This encodes CASRYLGQGIDYGYTF.

The chain carries TRBV5-1 and TRBJ2-5; 8 nucleotides align to TRBD2. V dropped 4 bases and J dropped 5; count of bases not matched to a gene: 7. The CDR3 covers 14 residues. Germline CDR1 reads SGHRS; CDR2 reads YFSETQ. CDR3 coding DNA: TGCGCCAGCAGCAGTAGCGGGGCTGGGGAGACCCAGTACTTC. It codes for CASSSSGAGETQYF. Looking up the rest from reference TRBV5-1 and TRBJ2-5 gives the full variable domain: KAGVTQTPRYLIKTRGQQVTLSCSPISGHRSVSWYQQTPGQGLQFLFEYFSETQRNKGNFPGRFSGRQFSNSRSEMNVSTLELGDSALYLCASSSSGAGETQYFGPGTRLLVL.

This clone was observed once. In DNA form, the CDR3 reads TGTGCCAGCAGCGCCACGGGTTTCGGTGAAAAACTGTTTTTT. Translated: CASSATGFGEKLFF. The rearrangement links TRBV2 to TRBJ1-4; no clear D. The CDR3 spans 14 residues. Germline V lookup: CDR1 SNHLY, CDR2 FYNNEI. V was shortened by 6 bases and J by 7 bases, with 15 bases between the two germline ends.

The chain employs TRBV19 and TRBJ1-5; 10 nucleotides match TRBD1. This CDR3 comprises 13 residues. Germline CDR1 is LNHDA and CDR2 is SQIVND (reference sequence). V dropped 9 bases and J dropped 5; count of bases not matched to a gene: 4. CDR3 region: CASGGTGDQPQHF. The CDR3 DNA reads as TGTGCCAGCGGGGGGACAGGGGATCAGCCCCAGCATTTT.

The J gene is TRBJ2-4, the V gene TRBV29-1, with 9 bases lining up with TRBD1. This CDR3 spans 16 amino acids. Germline CDR1 reads SQVTM; CDR2 reads ANQGSEA. Trimming at V came to 8 bases and at J to 0 bases, leaving 11 bases not matched to a gene. DNA for the CDR3: TGCAGCTTGAACGGGACAGGGAGACTAGCCAAAAACATTCAGTACTTC. Translation gives CSLNGTGRLAKNIQYF.

The V and J genes are TRBV3-1 (or the pseudogene TRBV3-2) and TRBJ2-1, with TRBD2 identical over 8 bases. CDR1 and CDR2 (germline): LGHDT, YNNKEL (reference sequence). V gave up 5 bases and J gave up 6 bases; unmatched junction bases: 12. This CDR3 region has 16 residues. In DNA form, the CDR3 reads TGTGCCAGCAGCTCGCGCCCAGCGGGGGTATCCAATGAGCAGTTCTTC. Amino acid sequence: CASSSRPAGVSNEQFF.

This clone was counted once. The chain is built from TRBV7-6 and TRBJ1-5; perhaps TRBD1 as D (5 bases). Trimming took off 1 base at V and 1 base at J, with 14 bases between the two ends. In germline, CDR1 is SGHVS, CDR2 FNYEAQ. CDR3 size: 17 residues. The CDR3 sequence is CASSLEAGVLSNQPQHF. In DNA form, the CDR3 reads TGTGCCAGCAGCTTAGAAGCGGGGGTGCTCAGCAATCAGCCCCAGCATTTT.

This chain uses TRBV12-5 with TRBJ2-7, with TRBD2 matching over 16 bases. The CDR3 is 17 residues long. Germline CDR1 and CDR2: LGHNT and FRNRAP. V was clipped by 9 bases and J by 4 bases; unmatched bases: 12. The CDR3 bases are TGTGCTAGCCACGGGCCCGGGACTAGCGGGGGGGCATACGAGCAGTACTTC. Translated, it gives CASHGPGTSGGAYEQYF.

This chain links TRBV13 with TRBJ2-1, with D uncertain. This CDR3 is built from 14 residues. Per the germline V gene, CDR1 is PRHDT and CDR2 is FYEKMQ (reference sequence). The V end lost 0 bases, the J end lost 4 bases, and 7 bases lay between the germline ends. The CDR3 DNA is TGTGCCAGCAGCTTAGGCCAGGCTTACAATGAGCAGTTCTTC. Translated: CASSLGQAYNEQFF.

In the case of this clone: At the DNA level, this CDR3 is encoded by other sequences in the same sample as well. The gene calls are TRBV5-1 and TRBJ1-1; no firm D call. The CDR3 covers 13 residues. Germline CDR1 is SGHRS and CDR2 is YFSETQ. V lost 2 bases and J lost 1, with 6 bases in between. The CDR3 protein is CASSLGGNTEAFF. The DNA of the CDR3 is TGCGCCAGCAGCTTAGGCGGGAACACTGAAGCTTTCTTT.

This chain uses TRBV3-1 (or the pseudogene TRBV3-2) with TRBJ2-1, with 8 bases fitting TRBD2. V lost 8 bases and J lost 5; bases outside the gene matches: 14. Germline V CDR1 and CDR2: LGHDT, YNNKEL (reference sequence). There are 16 residues in the CDR3. CDR3 loop: CASGRLAGRSDNEQFF. The CDR3 DNA reads as TGTGCCAGCGGGAGATTAGCGGGGAGGTCGGACAATGAGCAGTTCTTC.

The gene calls are TRBV14 and TRBJ1-2; 7 bases map to TRBD1. V gave up 4 bases and J gave up 4 bases; unmatched junction bases: 9. The germline V gene has CDR1 SGHDN and CDR2 FVKESK. The CDR3 covers 15 residues. CDR3 in amino acids: CASSPEQGIPYGYTF. CDR3 DNA sequence: TGTGCCAGCAGCCCAGAACAGGGGATCCCCTATGGCTACACCTTC. Complete variable domain (other parts from reference TRBV14 and TRBJ1-2): EAGVTQFPSHSVIEKGQTVTLRCDPISGHDNLYWYRRVMGKEIKFLLHFVKESKQDESGMPNNRFLAERTGGTYSTLKVQPAELEDSGVYFCASSPEQGIPYGYTFGSGTRLTVV.

The sample holds a few counts of this clone. CDR3 nucleotides: TGTGCCAGCAGAGAGTCCCGGGACAGGGGACGCAATGAGCAGTTCTTC. This sequence encodes CASRESRDRGRNEQFF. J is TRBJ2-1 and V is TRBV27; 10 bases match TRBD1. Germline CDR1 is MNHEY and CDR2 is SMNVEV (reference sequence). This CDR3 contains 16 residues. The V gene end was trimmed by 6 bases and the J gene end by 6 bases; junction bases not matched to a gene: 11.

J is TRBJ1-1 and V is TRBV30, with D maybe TRBD1 (5 bases). The CDR3 spans 13 residues. Germline V gives CDR1 GTSNPN, CDR2 SVGIG (reference sequence). V was clipped by 3 bases and J by 10 bases, with 18 bases between them. CDR3 sequence: CAWRPMTASGAFF. CDR3 sequence (DNA): TGTGCCTGGAGACCGATGACAGCAAGTGGAGCTTTCTTT.